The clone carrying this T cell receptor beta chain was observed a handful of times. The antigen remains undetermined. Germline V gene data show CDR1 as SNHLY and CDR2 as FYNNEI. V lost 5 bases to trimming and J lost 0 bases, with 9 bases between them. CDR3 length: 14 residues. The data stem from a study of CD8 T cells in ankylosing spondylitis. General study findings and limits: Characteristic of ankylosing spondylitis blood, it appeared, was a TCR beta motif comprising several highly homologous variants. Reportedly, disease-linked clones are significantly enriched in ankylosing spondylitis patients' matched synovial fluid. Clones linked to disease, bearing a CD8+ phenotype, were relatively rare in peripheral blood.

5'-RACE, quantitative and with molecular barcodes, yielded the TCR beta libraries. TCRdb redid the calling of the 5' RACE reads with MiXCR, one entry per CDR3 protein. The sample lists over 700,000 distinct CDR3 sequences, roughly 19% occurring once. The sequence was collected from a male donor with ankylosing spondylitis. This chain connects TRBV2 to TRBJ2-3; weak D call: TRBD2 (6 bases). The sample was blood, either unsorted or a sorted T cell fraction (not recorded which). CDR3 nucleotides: TGTGCCAGCAGTCGGGACTGGAGCACAGATACGCAGTATTTT. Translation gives CASSRDWSTDTQYF.